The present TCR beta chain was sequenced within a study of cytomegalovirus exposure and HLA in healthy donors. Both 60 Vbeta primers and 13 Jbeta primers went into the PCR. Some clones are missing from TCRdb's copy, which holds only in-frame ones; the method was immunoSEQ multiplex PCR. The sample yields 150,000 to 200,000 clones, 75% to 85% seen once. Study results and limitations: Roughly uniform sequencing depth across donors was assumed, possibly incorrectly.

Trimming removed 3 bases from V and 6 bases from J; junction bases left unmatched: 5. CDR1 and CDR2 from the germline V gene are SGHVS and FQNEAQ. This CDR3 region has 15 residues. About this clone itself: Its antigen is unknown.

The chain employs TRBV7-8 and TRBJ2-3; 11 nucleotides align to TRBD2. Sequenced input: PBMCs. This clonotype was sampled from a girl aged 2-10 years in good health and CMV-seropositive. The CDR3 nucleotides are TGTGCCAGCAGCTTTGCGAGACTAGCGGGGGATACGCAGTATTTT. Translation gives CASSFARLAGDTQYF.